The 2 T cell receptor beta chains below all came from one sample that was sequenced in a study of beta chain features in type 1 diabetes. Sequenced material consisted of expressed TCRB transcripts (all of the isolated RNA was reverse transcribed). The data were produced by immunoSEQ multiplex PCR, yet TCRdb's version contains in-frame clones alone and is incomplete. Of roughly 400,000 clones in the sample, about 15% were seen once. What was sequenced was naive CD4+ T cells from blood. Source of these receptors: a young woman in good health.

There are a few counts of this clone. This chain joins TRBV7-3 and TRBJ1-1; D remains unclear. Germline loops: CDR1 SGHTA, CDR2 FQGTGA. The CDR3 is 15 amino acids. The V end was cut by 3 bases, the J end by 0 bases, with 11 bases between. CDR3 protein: CASSFSQEMNTEAFF. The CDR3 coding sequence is TGTGCCAGCAGCTTTTCCCAGGAAATGAACACTGAAGCTTTCTTT.

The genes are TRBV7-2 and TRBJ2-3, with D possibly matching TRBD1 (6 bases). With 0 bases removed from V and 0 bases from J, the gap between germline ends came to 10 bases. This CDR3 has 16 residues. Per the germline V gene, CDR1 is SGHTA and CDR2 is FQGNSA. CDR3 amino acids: CASSLARTASTDTQYF. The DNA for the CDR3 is TGTGCCAGCAGCTTAGCTAGGACAGCTAGCACAGATACGCAGTATTTT.